This passage covers 5 T cell receptor beta chains from one sample sequenced in a study of blood T cell repertoires in COVID-19. TCRdb's copy holds only in-frame clones and misses some; the assay was immunoSEQ multiplex PCR. Seen here are about 160,000 clones, 85% observed once, and the top ten hold approximately 3.3%. Sequencing was done on a sample of peripheral blood. The receptor set was obtained from a human donor with acute or convalescent COVID-19. The donor label of this sample is uncertain.

The genes are TRBV7-2 and TRBJ2-7, with D perhaps matching TRBD1 (5 bases). Per the germline V gene, CDR1 is SGHTA and CDR2 is FQGNSA. Trimming pared 4 bases from V and 4 bases from J, leaving 14 bases between. CDR3 length: 14 amino acids. The CDR3 DNA follows: TGTGCCAGCAGCTCAGGACAAGGGAAATACGAGCAGTACTTC. Translated, it gives CASSSGQGKYEQYF. Complete variable domain (other parts from reference TRBV7-2 and TRBJ2-7): GAGVSQSPSNKVTEKGKDVELRCDPISGHTALYWYRQSLGQGLEFLIYFQGNSAPDKSGLPSDRFSAERTGGSVSTLTIQRTQQEDSAVYLCASSSGQGKYEQYFGPGTRLTVT.

V and J are TRBV3-1 (or the pseudogene TRBV3-2) and TRBJ2-1; D perhaps matches TRBD2 (5 bases). Germline V CDR1 and CDR2: LGHDT, YNNKEL (reference sequence). This CDR3 spans 15 amino acids. V shed 4 bases and J shed 12 bases, with 22 bases lying between them. As DNA, the CDR3 is TGTGCCAGCAGCCTTCAACCGGGAATAGGGTCGTGGCAGTTCTTC. This sequence encodes CASSLQPGIGSWQFF.

This clone was seen a single time. This chain links TRBV5-6 with TRBJ1-5; D unresolved. Trimming took 2 bases from V and 4 from J, leaving 10 bases between them. Per the germline V gene, CDR1 is SGHDT and CDR2 is YYEEEE. This CDR3 contains 14 residues. The CDR3 loop is CASSLGSLNQPQHF. DNA of the CDR3: TGTGCCAGCAGCTTAGGGAGTTTAAATCAGCCCCAGCATTTT.

This chain's CDR3 is CASSLYSGRTYEQYF. The CDR3 bases are TGTGCCAGCAGTTTATATTCGGGGAGAACCTACGAGCAGTACTTC. This chain links TRBV28 with TRBJ2-7, with D maybe TRBD2 (5 bases). V was clipped by 1 base and J by 2 bases, with 12 bases between them. This CDR3 has 15 residues. The germline V gene encodes CDR1 MDHEN and CDR2 SYDVKM.

The genes are TRBV7-8 and TRBJ1-4; 7 bases fit TRBD1. This CDR3 comprises 14 residues. Germline assignment: CDR1 SGHVS and CDR2 FQNEAQ. V shed 5 bases, J shed 4 bases, and the junction held 4 bases outside the gene matches. The CDR3 here is CASSRDSLNEKLFF. CDR3 in DNA: TGTGCCAGCAGCCGGGACAGCCTTAATGAAAAACTGTTTTTT. Complete variable domain (other parts from reference TRBV7-8 and TRBJ1-4): GAGVSQSPRYKVAKRGQDVALRCDPISGHVSLFWYQQALGQGPEFLTYFQNEAQLDKSGLPSDRFFAERPEGSVSTLKIQRTQQEDSAVYLCASSRDSLNEKLFFGSGTQLSVL.